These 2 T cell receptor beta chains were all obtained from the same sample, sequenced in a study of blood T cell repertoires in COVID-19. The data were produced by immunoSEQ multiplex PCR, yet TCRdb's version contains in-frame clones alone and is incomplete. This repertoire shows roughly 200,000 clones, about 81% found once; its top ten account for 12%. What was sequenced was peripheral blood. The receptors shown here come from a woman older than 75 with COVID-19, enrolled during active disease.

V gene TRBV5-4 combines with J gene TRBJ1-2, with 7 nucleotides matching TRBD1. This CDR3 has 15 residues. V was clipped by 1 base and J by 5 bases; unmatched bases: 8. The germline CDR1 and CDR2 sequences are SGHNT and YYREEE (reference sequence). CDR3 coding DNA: TGTGCCAGCAGCTTGCGTTCGGGACAGCAATATGGCTACACCTTC. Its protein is CASSLRSGQQYGYTF.

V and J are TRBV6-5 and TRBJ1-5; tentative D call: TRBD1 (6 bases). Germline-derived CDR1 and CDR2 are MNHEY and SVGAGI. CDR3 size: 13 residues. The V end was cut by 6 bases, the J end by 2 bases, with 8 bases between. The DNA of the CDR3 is TGTGCCAGCAGCAGGGGCGGCAATCAGCCCCAGCATTTT. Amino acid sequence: CASSRGGNQPQHF.